The 4 T cell receptor beta chains presented below share a single source sample, sequenced in a study of blood T cell repertoires in COVID-19. Assay: immunoSEQ multiplex PCR; the TCRdb copy retains only in-frame clones and omits some. The profile shows hundreds of thousands of clones, roughly nine tenths of them singletons. The sample comprised peripheral blood. The receptor set was obtained from a man aged 18 to 30 with active or convalescent COVID-19.

The chain is built from TRBV6-1 and TRBJ1-2, with D perhaps matching TRBD1 (5 bases). CDR3 length: 12 residues. Trimming took 7 bases from V and 4 from J, leaving 10 bases between them. Germline V CDR1 and CDR2: MNHNS, SASEGT. The CDR3 loop reads CASKKGPYGYTF. As DNA, the CDR3 is TGTGCCAGCAAGAAGGGGCCCTATGGCTACACCTTC.

The chain carries TRBV7-2 and TRBJ1-1, with no clear D. V was clipped by 3 bases and J by 3 bases, with 11 bases between them. The length of the CDR3 is 14 residues. Germline V lookup: CDR1 SGHTA, CDR2 FQGNSA. The CDR3: CASSFSPDYTEAFF. In DNA form, the CDR3 reads TGTGCCAGCAGCTTTTCTCCCGACTACACTGAAGCTTTCTTT.

This chain connects TRBV28 to TRBJ1-2; possible D gene TRBD1, 6 bases. From germline, CDR1 is MDHEN and CDR2 SYDVKM. Trimming took off 6 bases at V and 4 bases at J, with 21 bases between the two ends. The CDR3 has 16 residues. CDR3 sequence (DNA): TGTGCCAGCAGGGTTGTTAGGGGGGGCGCCAGCTATGGCTACACCTTC. It codes for CASRVVRGGASYGYTF.

This clone was seen a single time. V gene TRBV6-6 combines with J gene TRBJ2-1; D not resolved. Deletions cut 2 bases from V and 3 bases from J, with 8 bases between. The CDR3 has 14 amino acids. From germline, CDR1 is MNHNY and CDR2 SVGAGI (reference sequence). Written as DNA, the CDR3 is TGTGCCAGCAGTTACCAAAGCCTCTACAATGAGCAGTTCTTC. Amino acids: CASSYQSLYNEQFF.